Each of the 25 T cell receptor beta chains below was sequenced from the same sample in a study of cytomegalovirus exposure and HLA in healthy donors. Both 60 Vbeta primers and 13 Jbeta primers went into the PCR. Produced via immunoSEQ multiplex PCR; TCRdb's table is partial and in-frame only. This sample lists 150,000 to 200,000 clones; its ten largest clones have about 2%. Sequenced material: PBMCs. These receptors all come from a man aged 30 to 39 in good health and CMV-seronegative.

Comments on this clone: Other nucleotide sequences from this sample produce the same CDR3. The rearrangement joins TRBV7-9 to TRBJ2-1; 13 bases match TRBD2. Germline CDR1 SEHNR, CDR2 FQNEAQ (reference sequence). V dropped 8 bases and J dropped 8; count of bases not matched to a gene: 12. This CDR3 has 16 amino acids. Written as DNA, the CDR3 is TGTGCCAGCCGTCATTGGACTAGCGGGAGTTCGGATGAGCAGTTCTTC. Its protein is CASRHWTSGSSDEQFF.

V usage is TRBV5-4 and J usage is TRBJ2-7; maybe TRBD2 (5 bases). V gave up 3 bases and J gave up 2 bases, with 15 bases separating them. CDR1 and CDR2 (germline): SGHNT, YYREEE (reference sequence). The length of the CDR3 is 15 residues. In DNA form, the CDR3 reads TGTGCCAGCAGCTACGGTCGGGATCTGACCTACGAGCAGTACTTC. Translated, it gives CASSYGRDLTYEQYF.

A note on this clone: Mismatch with germline at one junction end may stem from a read error. CDR3: CASSYSYGTSGRIF. The CDR3 DNA is TGTGCCAGCAGTTACTCCTATGGGACTAGCGGGAGGATTTTT. The V call is TRBV6-5, the J call TRBJ2-3, with TRBD2 identical over 15 bases. Per the germline V gene, CDR1 is MNHEY and CDR2 is SVGAGI. The CDR3 spans 14 residues.

The rearrangement uses TRBV29-1 and TRBJ2-5; 7 positions agree with TRBD2. Losses at the gene ends were 8 bases for V and 5 bases for J; bases not matched to a gene: 2. The germline V gene encodes CDR1 SQVTM and CDR2 ANQGSEA. The CDR3 has 10 amino acids. This chain's CDR3 is CSTGGETQYF. In DNA form, the CDR3 reads TGCAGCACCGGGGGGGAGACCCAGTACTTC.

The V call is TRBV5-5, the J call TRBJ2-5; TRBD2 matches 13 bases. The CDR3 is 13 amino acids. The J segment lost 14 bases and the V segment lost 1 base, leaving 5 bases of the junction unmatched. Germline assignment: CDR1 SGHKS and CDR2 YYEKEE (reference sequence). DNA of the CDR3: TGTGCCAGCAGCTTGACTAGCGGGAGGGCCGATTACTTC. Its protein is CASSLTSGRADYF.

V usage is TRBV4-1 and J usage is TRBJ2-1, with TRBD2 matching 10 bases. J was trimmed by 5 bases and V by 0 bases; bases with no gene match: 13. Germline V lookup: CDR1 MGHRA, CDR2 YSYEKL. The CDR3 totals 19 residues. Written as DNA, the CDR3 is TGCGCCAGCAGCCAAGATCGATGGGAAGCGGGAGGGCCCGACAATGAGCAGTTCTTC. Amino acid sequence: CASSQDRWEAGGPDNEQFF.

The chain employs TRBV10-1 and TRBJ2-3; 7 bases line up with TRBD2. The germline CDR1 and CDR2 sequences are WNHNN and SYGVQD (reference sequence). The CDR3 consists of 15 residues. J was trimmed by 0 bases and V by 8 bases; bases with no gene match: 8. In nucleotides, the CDR3 is TGCGCCAGCGCTAGCGGAAGGTCTAGCACAGATACGCAGTATTTT. It is translated as CASASGRSSTDTQYF.

The chain couples TRBV19 to TRBJ1-1; 8 bases align to TRBD1. With V trimmed by 6 bases and J by 1 base, 4 bases remained unmatched. The length of the CDR3 is 14 residues. Germline CDR1 and CDR2: LNHDA and SQIVND (reference sequence). CDR3 sequence: CASSRDRWNTEAFF. Written as DNA, the CDR3 is TGTGCCAGTAGCCGGGACAGGTGGAACACTGAAGCTTTCTTT.

The rearrangement uses TRBV9 and TRBJ1-1, with a possible D match to TRBD1 (6 bases). This CDR3 region has 16 residues. Trimming removed 1 base at V and 1 base at J, with 14 bases between. Germline CDR1 reads SGDLS; CDR2 reads YYNGEE. CDR3 bases: TGTGCCAGCAGCGTAAGCGGACAGCCTAAGAACACTGAAGCTTTCTTT. This gives the protein CASSVSGQPKNTEAFF.

V gene TRBV5-1 combines with J gene TRBJ2-5; 9 bases fit TRBD2. This CDR3 is built from 14 residues. Germline V gene sequence: CDR1 SGHRS, CDR2 YFSETQ. V shed 7 bases and J 4 bases; nucleotides not matched to a gene: 8. For the CDR3, the DNA is TGCGCCAGCTCGTTTTTTAGCGGGAGAGAGACCCAGTACTTC. Translation: CASSFFSGRETQYF.

The chain is built from TRBV18 and TRBJ1-5; possible D gene TRBD1, 6 bases. Trimming took 4 bases from V and 7 from J, leaving 11 bases between them. CDR1 KGHSH and CDR2 LQKENI come from the germline V gene. The CDR3 is 13 amino acids. In DNA, the CDR3 is TGTGCCAGCTCACTCAGGGGTTGGCAGCCCCAGCATTTT. Protein sequence: CASSLRGWQPQHF.

This sequence joins TRBV30 and TRBJ1-2; maybe TRBD1 (5 bases). Trimming cost V 2 bases and J 4 bases, with 8 bases left between them. Germline CDR1 reads GTSNPN; CDR2 reads SVGIG (reference sequence). The CDR3 is 12 residues long. In DNA, the CDR3 is TGTGCCTGGAGTACCCAGGGCTATGGCTACACCTTC. This codes for CAWSTQGYGYTF.

J is TRBJ1-2 and V is TRBV25-1; 9 bases line up with TRBD1. The junction had 9 bases not matched to a gene; V was cut back by 7 bases and J by 6 bases. Germline V gene data show CDR1 as MGHDK and CDR2 as SYGVNS. CDR3 length: 14 residues. The CDR3 nucleotides read TGTGCCAGCACCCCGGACAGGGGAAGTCATGGCTACACCTTC. It specifies CASTPDRGSHGYTF.

The chain couples TRBV27 to TRBJ2-7, with D tentatively TRBD2 (6 bases). The germline V and J ends were trimmed by 4 bases and 3 bases, with 10 bases remaining between them. CDR1 MNHEY and CDR2 SMNVEV come from the germline V gene (reference sequence). This CDR3 is built from 13 residues. The CDR3 DNA is TGTGCCAGCAGTTCCGCCGGGGGCTACGAGCAGTACTTC. This gives the protein CASSSAGGYEQYF.

Regarding this clone: The final CDR3 position lacks the conserved phenylalanine or tryptophan, pointing to a likely read error. The V call is TRBV7-9, the J call TRBJ2-7; 8 bases map to TRBD2. CDR3 length equals 14 residues. Germline V gene data show CDR1 as SEHNR and CDR2 as FQNEAQ (reference sequence). V was clipped by 2 bases and J by 7 bases; unmatched bases: 7. The CDR3 nucleotides read TGTGCCAGCAGCTTATCAGCGGGAGCAGGAGAGCAGTACCTC. Its protein is CASSLSAGAGEQYL.

V is TRBV5-1 and J is TRBJ2-3; the match to TRBD2 covers 7 bases. The V gene end was trimmed by 3 bases and the J gene end by 0 bases; junction bases not matched to a gene: 4. Germline CDR1 is SGHRS and CDR2 is YFSETQ. The CDR3 sequence is 15 residues long. The CDR3 reads CASSSSSGSTDTQYF. CDR3 nucleotide sequence: TGCGCCAGCAGCTCCTCTAGCGGTAGCACAGATACGCAGTATTTT.

This chain uses TRBV10-3 with TRBJ2-7; 12 bases are shared with TRBD2. The V segment lost 0 bases and the J segment 12 bases; nucleotides outside the gene matches: 6. Per germline, CDR1 ENHRY and CDR2 SYGVKD. CDR3 length: 14 amino acids. CDR3 coding DNA: TGTGCCATCAGTGAGTCGGTGACTAGCGGGAGTTTGTACTTC. Encoded protein: CAISESVTSGSLYF.

V is TRBV4-1 and J is TRBJ1-1; D unresolved. The V and J ends lost 2 bases and 5 bases respectively, with 18 bases between them. The CDR3 runs to 16 residues. Germline CDR1 and CDR2: MGHRA and YSYEKL. The CDR3 region is CASSQSVGEGGTEAFF. The DNA for the CDR3 is TGCGCCAGCAGCCAATCAGTGGGAGAAGGAGGGACTGAAGCTTTCTTT.

This chain connects TRBV5-1 to TRBJ1-1, with D perhaps matching TRBD1 (5 bases). This CDR3 is 15 amino acids long. Germline V CDR1 and CDR2: SGHRS, YFSETQ. Trimming took 4 bases from V and 5 from J, leaving 18 bases between them. The DNA for the CDR3 is TGCGCCAGCAGCGGATGGGACGGCGGAGGGACTGAAGCTTTCTTT. Amino acids: CASSGWDGGGTEAFF.

Notes on this clone: This sample also contains other DNA sequences that code for the same CDR3. The genes are TRBV5-1 and TRBJ1-5, with 10 nucleotides matching TRBD1. The CDR3 extends over 14 amino acids. Germline lookup yields CDR1 SGHRS and CDR2 YFSETQ. V was clipped by 4 bases and J by 5 bases; unmatched bases: 3. The CDR3 DNA sequence: TGCGCCAGCAGCCCCGGGACAGGGGATCAGCCCCAGCATTTT. Protein product: CASSPGTGDQPQHF. The whole variable domain, filled in from reference TRBV5-1 and TRBJ1-5, reads KAGVTQTPRYLIKTRGQQVTLSCSPISGHRSVSWYQQTPGQGLQFLFEYFSETQRNKGNFPGRFSGRQFSNSRSEMNVSTLELGDSALYLCASSPGTGDQPQHFGDGTRLSIL.

J is TRBJ1-1 and V is TRBV2, with 7 bases aligning to TRBD1. The CDR3 runs 12 residues. Unmatched junction bases numbered 7, after V lost 8 bases and J lost 7 bases. In germline, CDR1 is SNHLY, CDR2 FYNNEI. CDR3 residues: CASAVGDSEAFF. DNA for the CDR3: TGTGCCAGCGCCGTGGGGGACAGTGAAGCTTTCTTT.

The V and J genes are TRBV25-1 and TRBJ1-2; tentative D call: TRBD1 (6 bases). Trimming removed 4 bases at V and 5 bases at J, with 11 bases between. This CDR3 region has 13 residues. Germline values: CDR1 MGHDK, CDR2 SYGVNS. For the CDR3, the DNA is TGTGCCAGCAGTGGGGGAACAGGGTATGGCTACACCTTC. Translation gives CASSGGTGYGYTF.

This chain joins TRBV5-1 and TRBJ2-2; D uncertain. This CDR3 contains 15 residues. Trimming pared 0 bases from V and 0 bases from J, leaving 6 bases between. Germline loops: CDR1 SGHRS, CDR2 YFSETQ. The CDR3 protein is CASSLGYSNTGELFF. CDR3 in DNA: TGCGCCAGCAGCTTGGGCTACTCGAACACCGGGGAGCTGTTTTTT.

This sequence joins TRBV10-3 and TRBJ1-2; D may be TRBD1 (5 bases). The V end was cut by 0 bases, the J end by 7 bases, with 9 bases between. The CDR3 sequence is 13 residues long. Germline lookup yields CDR1 ENHRY and CDR2 SYGVKD. CDR3 in DNA: TGTGCCATCAGTGAGTCGGGGGGAGGTGGCTACACCTTC. The encoded protein is CAISESGGGGYTF.

The genes are TRBV11-2 and TRBJ2-5, with D perhaps TRBD1 (6 bases). Trimming removed 2 bases at V and 2 bases at J, with 18 bases between. Germline CDR1 is SGHAT and CDR2 is FQNNGV. This CDR3 is 17 amino acids long. CDR3 sequence: CASSLRESRQGQETQYF. In DNA, the CDR3 is TGTGCCAGCAGCTTAAGGGAGTCACGGCAGGGGCAAGAGACCCAGTACTTC. Filled out from reference TRBV11-2 and TRBJ2-5, the complete variable domain reads EAGVAQSPRYKIIEKRQSVAFWCNPISGHATLYWYQQILGQGPKLLIQFQNNGVVDDSQLPKDRFSAERLKGVDSTLKIQPAKLEDSAVYLCASSLRESRQGQETQYFGPGTRLLVL.